This T cell receptor (beta chain) was sequenced in a study of B cell selection in AIRE deficiency. For this clone: Its cognate antigen is unknown.

The sorted conventional CD4 T cells were gated as CD4+CD127+. Study outcomes and limitations: Around 33% of healthy-donor shared Treg TCRbeta sequences appeared in patient Tconv cells. Healthy donors alone shared roughly 32% of roughly 4,000 Treg sequences; patients alone approximately 9.4%.

Per the study methods: Pooled conventional T cells gave 100,000 to 120,000 patient and around 1.3x10^5 donor TCRbeta sequences. Clones were read by immunoSEQ multiplex PCR, and TCRdb kept only the in-frame ones, dropping some. The V and J calls and clone size are taken from that table; D and trimming were inferred from the DNA. Altogether some 25,000 clones are present, about 96% being singletons, with the ten largest covering around 0.22%. The CDR3 consists of 15 residues. The trim removed 3 bases at V and 8 bases at J, leaving 8 bases unmatched. Germline loops: CDR1 KGHSH, CDR2 LQKENI. The gene calls are TRBV18 and TRBJ2-1; 9 positions agree with TRBD1. This clonotype originated in a human donor in good health. Sequencing input: CD4+CD127+ conventional T cells sorted from PBMCs. DNA for the CDR3: TGTGCCAGCTCACCGGTCGGGACAGGGAGCCATGAGCAGTTCTTC. It translates to CASSPVGTGSHEQFF. The whole variable domain, filled in from reference TRBV18 and TRBJ2-1, reads NAGVMQNPRHLVRRRGQEARLRCSPMKGHSHVYWYRQLPEEGLKFMVYLQKENIIDESGMPKERFSAEFPKEGPSILRIQQVVRGDSAAYFCASSPVGTGSHEQFFGPGTRLTVL.